These 25 T cell receptor beta chains were sequenced from one sample in a study of cytomegalovirus exposure and HLA in healthy donors. PCR primers comprised 60 Vbeta and 13 Jbeta primers. Clones were read by immunoSEQ multiplex PCR, and TCRdb kept only the in-frame ones, dropping some. The data contain 73,000 or so clones, 70% to 90% of them singletons. Sequencing was performed on PBMCs. These receptors were collected from a human donor in good health.

The V gene is TRBV10-1, the J gene TRBJ1-4; D remains unclear. Germline V gene data show CDR1 as WNHNN and CDR2 as SYGVQD (reference sequence). The length of the CDR3 is 15 residues. Trimming shortened V by 2 bases and J by 6 bases, and 13 bases separated the two germline ends. The CDR3 region is CASSEMWEGDEKLFF. In DNA, the CDR3 is TGCGCCAGCAGTGAGATGTGGGAGGGAGATGAAAAACTGTTTTTT.

V usage is TRBV7-2 and J usage is TRBJ2-4; 7 nucleotides align to TRBD1. There are 15 residues in the CDR3. CDR1 and CDR2 from the germline V gene are SGHTA and FQGNSA. Trimming removed 6 bases from V and 8 bases from J; junction bases left unmatched: 13. Here the CDR3 DNA reads TGTGCCAGCAGTTCCGGACAGGATGGGGCCGACATTCAGTACTTC. It translates to CASSSGQDGADIQYF.

The V and J genes are TRBV5-1 and TRBJ1-2; TRBD1 matches at 9 bases. The germline CDR1 and CDR2 sequences are SGHRS and YFSETQ. Trimming took 4 bases from V and 3 from J; bases not matched to a gene: 10. The CDR3 has 16 amino acids. CDR3 in DNA: TGCGCCAGCAGCCTTTTACCGGGACAGGGAGACTATGGCTACACCTTC. As protein: CASSLLPGQGDYGYTF.

This chain joins TRBV5-8 and TRBJ1-2; 10 bases are shared with TRBD1. The germline CDR1 and CDR2 sequences are SGHTS and YDEGEE. CDR3 length: 16 residues. Trimming took 1 base from V and 2 from J; bases not matched to a gene: 5. The CDR3 region is CASSLSGTGDNYGYTF. The CDR3 DNA reads TGTGCCAGCAGCTTGTCCGGGACAGGGGACAACTATGGCTACACCTTC.

This clone was recorded a few times. The CDR3 DNA reads TGTGCCACAGGGGGGTCATCCTACAATGAGCAGTTCTTC. Amino acid sequence: CATGGSSYNEQFF. The V gene is TRBV10-3, the J gene TRBJ2-1, with a tentative D call TRBD1 (7 bases). Germline CDR1 ENHRY, CDR2 SYGVKD. CDR3 length: 13 amino acids. Deletions cut 10 bases from V and 1 base from J, with 11 bases between.

The V and J genes are TRBV6-5 and TRBJ1-2, with 8 bases fitting TRBD1. Looked up from germline, CDR1 is MNHEY and CDR2 is SVGAGI. The V and J ends lost 6 bases and 7 bases, in that order; junction bases with no gene match: 7. The CDR3 spans 13 residues. CDR3 sequence reads: CASSWDRSGGYTF. In nucleotides, the CDR3 is TGTGCCAGCAGCTGGGACAGGTCGGGTGGCTACACCTTC.

As DNA, the CDR3 is TGCGCCAGCAGATCACCAGGGGGTGTGGGAGGCTACACCTTC. This encodes CASRSPGGVGGYTF. The V and J genes are TRBV4-1 and TRBJ1-2, with 7 bases that match TRBD1. V was clipped by 6 bases and J by 8 bases; unmatched bases: 12. CDR1 is MGHRA, CDR2 YSYEKL, per germline. The CDR3 extends over 14 amino acids.

V and J are TRBV7-2 and TRBJ2-5, with D perhaps matching TRBD2 (7 bases). Trimming took off 4 bases at V and 7 bases at J, with 13 bases between the two ends. This CDR3 contains 13 residues. Germline lookup yields CDR1 SGHTA and CDR2 FQGNSA. CDR3 sequence (DNA): TGTGCCAGCAGCTGGGGGGGGCTAGGGACCCAGTACTTC. Residues: CASSWGGLGTQYF.

This chain connects TRBV9 to TRBJ2-1; D may be TRBD2 (7 bases). V lost 1 base and J 5 bases, leaving 16 bases between the germline ends. The V gene's germline CDR1 is SGDLS and CDR2 YYNGEE. The CDR3 extends over 16 amino acids. CDR3 sequence: CASSVTGGAGDNEQFF. The DNA for the CDR3 is TGTGCCAGCAGCGTAACTGGGGGGGCCGGGGACAATGAGCAGTTCTTC.

The rearrangement links TRBV7-9 to TRBJ1-1, with TRBD1 identical over 10 bases. The CDR3 is 15 amino acids. Trimming removed 5 bases from V and 8 bases from J; junction bases left unmatched: 11. Per the germline V gene, CDR1 is SEHNR and CDR2 is FQNEAQ (reference sequence). This CDR3 is CASSPRTGGRMEAFF. The CDR3 nucleotides are TGTGCCAGCAGCCCTAGGACAGGGGGACGGATGGAAGCTTTCTTT.

The J gene is TRBJ2-3, the V gene TRBV7-8; weak D call: TRBD2 (6 bases). Deletions cut 5 bases from V and 0 bases from J, with 15 bases between. This CDR3 contains 16 residues. CDR1 is SGHVS and CDR2 is FQNEAQ in the germline V gene. The CDR3 reads CASSKDPGLSTDTQYF. DNA for the CDR3: TGTGCCAGCAGCAAAGACCCGGGACTGAGCACAGATACGCAGTATTTT.

This clone has just a few counts. This rearrangement joins TRBV6-6 to TRBJ1-5, with D possibly TRBD1 on 6 matching bases. The germline V and J ends were trimmed by 4 bases and 1 base, with 11 bases remaining between them. The CDR3 sequence is 15 residues long. The germline gives CDR1 MNHNY, CDR2 SVGAGI (reference sequence). CDR3 DNA sequence: TGTGCCAGCAGTTCGGACAGAGCCAGCAATCAGCCCCAGCATTTT. This translates into CASSSDRASNQPQHF.

The rearrangement links TRBV19 to TRBJ2-3; D perhaps matches TRBD1 (6 bases). Trimming cost V 5 bases and J 5 bases, with 11 bases left between them. The CDR3 sequence is 13 residues long. Germline assignment: CDR1 LNHDA and CDR2 SQIVND (reference sequence). CDR3 protein: CASSPDRQDTQYF. In DNA, the CDR3 is TGTGCCAGTAGTCCGGACAGACAAGATACGCAGTATTTT.

The chain combines TRBV6-1 with TRBJ2-7; a possible D gene is TRBD1 (5 bases). The V end lost 5 bases, the J end lost 1 base, and 15 bases lay between the germline ends. CDR3 size: 15 residues. Germline V gene sequence: CDR1 MNHNS, CDR2 SASEGT. The DNA for the CDR3 is TGTGCCAGCAGTACCAACCGACAGTCTTCCTACGAGCAGTACTTC. Translation gives CASSTNRQSSYEQYF.

J is TRBJ2-3 and V is TRBV5-8, with 7 positions matching TRBD1. V lost 3 bases to trimming and J lost 2 bases; unmatched junction nucleotides: 6. Germline CDR1 and CDR2: SGHTS and YDEGEE. CDR3 length: 15 residues. Written as DNA, the CDR3 is TGTGCCAGCAGCTCGAGGGGGCAGATCACAGATACGCAGTATTTT. Amino acid sequence: CASSSRGQITDTQYF.

A remark on this clone: One end of the junction does not line up with germline, which may come from a read error. The chain has TRBV29-1 and TRBJ2-2; the D gene is possibly TRBD1 (5 bases). Germline V gives CDR1 SQVTM, CDR2 ANQGSEA. The CDR3 covers 15 residues. In DNA form, the CDR3 reads TGCAGCGTTCAAGAATCAGGGTGGGACACCGGGGAGCTGTTTTTT. It yields the protein CSVQESGWDTGELFF.

This sequence joins TRBV15 and TRBJ2-6; TRBD2 matches 7 bases. This CDR3 spans 18 amino acids. After removal of 7 bases from V and 0 bases from J, the junction contained 12 bases not matched to a gene. Germline V gene lookup returns CDR1 LNHNV and CDR2 YYDKDF (reference sequence). The CDR3 sequence is CATTQGWGGRSGANVLTF. CDR3 coding DNA: TGTGCCACCACCCAGGGTTGGGGGGGACGCTCTGGGGCCAACGTCCTGACTTTC.

This chain links TRBV5-1 with TRBJ2-2; 7 positions agree with TRBD1. J gave up 0 bases and V 4 bases, and 3 bases lay outside the gene matches. Germline CDR1 SGHRS, CDR2 YFSETQ. CDR3 length: 15 amino acids. The CDR3 region has the DNA TGCGCCAGCAGCGTGGACAGGACGAACACCGGGGAGCTGTTTTTT. It encodes CASSVDRTNTGELFF.

To note about this clone: At one end the junction does not follow the germline gene, possibly because of a read error. The chain joins TRBV11-3 to TRBJ1-2; 8 nucleotides line up with TRBD1. The CDR3 sequence is 12 residues long. The V gene's germline CDR1 is SGHNT and CDR2 YENEEA. The DNA for the CDR3 is TGTGCCAGCAGCCAGAGACAGGGGAGGGTCAGCTTC. It codes for CASSQRQGRVSF.

This chain joins TRBV7-3 and TRBJ1-2, with 8 bases fitting TRBD1. J gave up 7 bases and V 5 bases, and 9 bases lay outside the gene matches. The CDR3 extends over 14 amino acids. CDR1 and CDR2 from the germline V gene are SGHTA and FQGTGA. CDR3 sequence (DNA): TGTGCCAGCAGCCGGACAGGGATGAGGGGTGGCTACACCTTC. This translates into CASSRTGMRGGYTF.

The chain links TRBV7-3 to TRBJ2-1, with TRBD1 matching 9 bases. Germline V lookup: CDR1 SGHTA, CDR2 FQGTGA. Trimming took 0 bases from V and 5 from J; bases not matched to a gene: 2. The length of the CDR3 is 15 residues. CDR3 loop: CASSLTGQGDNEQFF. CDR3 nucleotide sequence: TGTGCCAGCAGCTTAACGGGACAGGGTGACAATGAGCAGTTCTTC.

This sequence joins TRBV19 and TRBJ2-2; D perhaps matches TRBD1 (5 bases). The germline V and J ends were trimmed by 9 bases and 1 base, with 9 bases remaining between them. The CDR3 totals 13 residues. Germline V gene lookup returns CDR1 LNHDA and CDR2 SQIVND (reference sequence). CDR3 amino acids: CASRTKNTGELFF. The CDR3 bases are TGTGCCAGCAGGACAAAGAACACCGGGGAGCTGTTTTTT.

This clone was observed a few times. The chain is built from TRBV5-4 and TRBJ1-1; TRBD1 might be the D (6 bases). The CDR3 loop spans 14 amino acids. The V end was cut by 4 bases, the J end by 2 bases, with 12 bases between. CDR1 and CDR2 (germline): SGHNT, YYREEE (reference sequence). The DNA of the CDR3 is TGTGCCAGCAGCCCTAGGACAGTAAACACTGAAGCTTTCTTT. Its protein is CASSPRTVNTEAFF.

This chain links TRBV6-5 with TRBJ1-5; a possible D gene is TRBD1 (5 bases). V was pared by 8 bases and J by 3 bases, with 17 bases between. CDR3 size: 15 residues. Germline CDR1 is MNHEY and CDR2 is SVGAGI. The CDR3 protein is CASFISTEANQPQHF. CDR3 bases: TGTGCCAGCTTCATTTCGACAGAGGCCAATCAGCCCCAGCATTTT.

The chain joins TRBV21-1 to TRBJ2-5; TRBD2, the D gene given by the table, was not confirmed from the DNA. TRBV21-1 is reported as a pseudogene. The CDR3 is 17 amino acids. Here the CDR3 DNA reads TGTGCCAGCAGCAATAGGAGGGCGGGGAGCGAAAAAGAGACCCAGTACTTC. Translating gives CASSNRRAGSEKETQYF.